These 2 T cell receptor beta chains were all obtained from the same sample, sequenced in a study of T cells in localized non-small cell lung cancer (dated by TCRdb to 2020 to 2022). Receptors were amplified or captured by the immunoSEQ multiplex PCR assay. TCRdb carries this immuneACCESS record with in-frame sequences only. Its versions omit some clonotypes, under half of them owing to an unresolved V gene in the studies checked, with the rest unexplained. The sample has 30,000 or so clones on record, more than 75% of them singletons. The ten largest clones represent 13% of the sample. Sequences were derived from peripheral blood, sampled before any cancer treatment. Receptors were obtained from an older female donor with stage III squamous cell lung carcinoma.

The J gene is TRBJ2-5, the V gene TRBV10-1; D might be TRBD2 (6 bases). The CDR3 loop spans 14 amino acids. In germline, CDR1 is WNHNN, CDR2 SYGVQD (reference sequence). Trimming removed 0 bases from V and 5 bases from J, with 10 bases in between. This chain's CDR3 is CASSESPGVETQYF. The CDR3 nucleotides read TGCGCCAGCAGTGAGTCCCCGGGGGTGGAGACCCAGTACTTC.

This chain links TRBV6-6 with TRBJ2-3; possibly TRBD2 for D (5 bases). CDR3 size: 13 residues. V lost 5 bases and J lost 7, with 13 bases in between. In germline, CDR1 is MNHNY, CDR2 SVGAGI (reference sequence). The CDR3 nucleotides read TGTGCCAGCAGTCCCCGGGGTTCATATACGCAGTATTTT. The encoded protein is CASSPRGSYTQYF.